These 10 T cell receptor beta chains share one sample of origin, sequenced in a study of CD8 T cells in Susac syndrome. Random hexamers were used to reverse transcribe an amount of about 0.45 to 1 ug RNA. MiXCR, applied by TCRdb to the immunoSEQ multiplex PCR reads, yields one record per CDR3 protein. Of 120,000 to 150,000 distinct CDR3 sequences in the sample, more than 90% were seen once. The sample taken for sequencing was CD4+ T cells from PBMCs. The source is a human donor with Susac syndrome.

The chain joins TRBV18 to TRBJ2-1; D could derive from TRBD1 or TRBD2 (5 bases each). Germline values: CDR1 KGHSH, CDR2 LQKENI. The CDR3 contains 17 residues. Trimming removed 4 bases from V and 1 base from J, with 17 bases in between. The DNA of the CDR3 is TGTGCCAGCTCACTTTATAACCCGGGACGGTCCTACAATGAGCAGTTCTTC. The encoded protein is CASSLYNPGRSYNEQFF.

V and J are TRBV28 and TRBJ2-3; unclear D gene. The germline gives CDR1 MDHEN, CDR2 SYDVKM. The CDR3 loop spans 14 amino acids. V was shortened by 6 bases and J by 2 bases, with 12 bases between the two germline ends. The chain's CDR3 is CASSIRNPTDTQYF. CDR3 DNA: TGTGCCAGCAGCATCCGAAACCCCACAGATACGCAGTATTTT.

The sample holds one count of this clonotype. At one end the junction does not follow the germline gene, possibly because of a read error. This chain uses TRBV7-7 with TRBJ2-5, with D possibly being TRBD1 (6 bases). CDR3 length equals 15 residues. Germline V gives CDR1 SSHAT, CDR2 FNYEAQ (reference sequence). The CDR3 protein is CASSSRVQGPETQYF. The CDR3 coding sequence is TGTGCTAGCAGTAGCCGGGTCCAGGGGCCAGAGACCCAGTACTTC.

V gene TRBV29-1 combines with J gene TRBJ2-1; D gene unclear. The CDR3 is made up of 13 amino acids. With 6 bases removed from V and 12 bases from J, the gap between germline ends came to 21 bases. In germline, CDR1 is SQVTM, CDR2 ANQGSEA. This CDR3 reads CSVNLGGRSGQFF. CDR3 nucleotides: TGCAGCGTCAACCTGGGTGGGCGCTCAGGGCAGTTCTTC.

This clonotype was detected once. The chain has TRBV3-1 and TRBJ1-1, with D possibly matching TRBD1 (5 bases). Trimming cost V 1 base and J 4 bases, with 13 bases left between them. Germline CDR1 LGHDT, CDR2 YNNKEL (reference sequence). The CDR3 is 15 residues long. This CDR3 is CASSQAAAGGTEAFF. The CDR3 nucleotides are TGTGCCAGCAGCCAAGCCGCAGCCGGGGGCACTGAAGCTTTCTTT.

In this sample, this clonotype turned up once. The chain combines TRBV6-6 with TRBJ2-7; maybe TRBD2 (7 bases). Trimming removed 5 bases at V and 6 bases at J, with 17 bases between. This CDR3 contains 14 residues. In germline, CDR1 is MNHNY, CDR2 SVGAGI (reference sequence). Here the CDR3 reads CASSIQGGDGEQYF. The CDR3 coding sequence is TGTGCCAGCAGTATACAAGGGGGGGATGGCGAGCAGTACTTC.

This chain connects TRBV24-1 to TRBJ2-3, with 11 bases lining up with TRBD2. The CDR3 has 18 amino acids. After removal of 3 bases from V and 5 bases from J, the junction contained 12 bases not matched to a gene. Germline V lookup: CDR1 KGHDR, CDR2 SFDVKD. The CDR3: CATSDPSGRTQGRDTQYF. In DNA form, the CDR3 reads TGTGCCACCAGTGATCCTAGCGGGAGGACCCAAGGGAGAGATACGCAGTATTTT.

This chain uses TRBV7-3 with TRBJ2-2; D may be TRBD2 (6 bases). Germline V gene data show CDR1 as SGHTA and CDR2 as FQGTGA. The CDR3 length is 11 residues. V was shortened by 5 bases and J by 12 bases, with 10 bases between the two germline ends. For the CDR3, the DNA is TGTGCCAGCAGCCCGGGGGTTAAGCTGTTTTTT. This codes for CASSPGVKLFF. The whole variable domain, filled in from reference TRBV7-3 and TRBJ2-2, reads GAGVSQTPSNKVTEKGKYVELRCDPISGHTALYWYRQSLGQGPEFLIYFQGTGAADDSGLPNDRFFAVRPEGSVSTLKIQRTERGDSAVYLCASSPGVKLFFGEGSRLTVL.

The rearrangement uses TRBV27 and TRBJ2-7; weak D call: TRBD1 (6 bases). The CDR3 is 13 residues long. V was shortened by 8 bases and J by 4 bases, with 15 bases between the two germline ends. Germline lookup yields CDR1 MNHEY and CDR2 SMNVEV (reference sequence). The CDR3 sequence: CASRRDTGYEQYF. The CDR3 DNA follows: TGTGCCAGCCGACGGGACACGGGATACGAGCAGTACTTC.

The V call is TRBV5-1, the J call TRBJ2-1, with D possibly called TRBD1 or TRBD2 (5 bases each). This CDR3 is built from 15 residues. Germline CDR1 and CDR2: SGHRS and YFSETQ. Trimming removed 2 bases from V and 0 bases from J, with 9 bases in between. The CDR3 DNA sequence: TGCGCCAGCAGCTTACGGGACGGCTCCTACAATGAGCAGTTCTTC. Its translation: CASSLRDGSYNEQFF.